The rows below give T cell receptor beta chains drawn from one sample of a study of blood T cell repertoires in COVID-19. Measured with immunoSEQ multiplex PCR; TCRdb has only the in-frame clones, and not every one. The table has 120,000 to 150,000 clones, approximately 83% seen once. The sequencing sample was made of peripheral blood. The source is a human donor in a cohort sampled during active COVID-19. Both conserved end residues are part of each CDR3. Fields, in order: V gene, clone size, D gene, J gene, CDR3 length, CDR3 protein, CDR3 DNA. The D gene is left open where the match is weak. Part of the rows lack a size; the others show once, few, many or a class for expanded clones.

V gene: TRBV9; clone size: NA; D gene: NA; J gene: TRBJ2-7; CDR3 length: 15; CDR3 protein: CASSVAWETTYEQYF; CDR3 DNA: TGTGCCAGCAGCGTAGCATGGGAGACCACCTACGAGCAGTACTTC
V gene: TRBV9; clone size: once; D gene: NA; J gene: TRBJ2-1; CDR3 length: 13; CDR3 protein: CASSARRENEQFF; CDR3 DNA: TGTGCCAGCAGCGCGAGAAGGGAGAATGAGCAGTTCTTC
V gene: TRBV7-2; clone size: NA; D gene: NA; J gene: TRBJ2-5; CDR3 length: 13; CDR3 protein: CASSAEIQETQYF; CDR3 DNA: TGTGCCAGCAGCGCGGAAATCCAAGAGACCCAGTACTTC
V gene: TRBV7-2; clone size: few; D gene: TRBD2; J gene: TRBJ2-5; CDR3 length: 16; CDR3 protein: CASSLASTGGGETQYF; CDR3 DNA: TGTGCCAGCAGCTTAGCCTCCACGGGGGGTGGAGAGACCCAGTACTTC
V gene: TRBV6-1; clone size: NA; D gene: TRBD1; J gene: TRBJ1-3; CDR3 length: 16; CDR3 protein: CASSEDRGHSGNTIYF; CDR3 DNA: TGTGCCAGCAGTGAGGACAGGGGACACTCTGGAAACACCATATATTTT
V gene: TRBV19; clone size: NA; D gene: NA; J gene: TRBJ2-1; CDR3 length: 15; CDR3 protein: CASSTQGPSYNEQFF; CDR3 DNA: TGTGCCAGTAGTACGCAGGGCCCTTCCTACAATGAGCAGTTCTTC
V gene: TRBV4-2; clone size: NA; D gene: TRBD1; J gene: TRBJ2-5; CDR3 length: 15; CDR3 protein: CASSQDGRGQGTQYF; CDR3 DNA: TGTGCCAGCAGCCAAGATGGCAGGGGGCAAGGGACCCAGTACTTC
V gene: TRBV5-8; clone size: NA; D gene: TRBD1; J gene: TRBJ1-4; CDR3 length: 16; CDR3 protein: CASSEKGGQSNEKLFF; CDR3 DNA: TGTGCCAGCAGCGAAAAAGGGGGACAGTCGAATGAAAAACTGTTTTTT
V gene: TRBV9; clone size: NA; D gene: NA; J gene: TRBJ1-4; CDR3 length: 14; CDR3 protein: CASSLGGSNEKLFF; CDR3 DNA: TGTGCCAGCAGCCTGGGGGGGTCTAATGAAAAACTGTTTTTT
V gene: TRBV5-1; clone size: NA; D gene: TRBD1; J gene: TRBJ2-7; CDR3 length: 14; CDR3 protein: CASSLEEGAAEQYF; CDR3 DNA: TGCGCCAGCAGCTTGGAAGAGGGGGCGGCCGAGCAGTACTTC
V gene: TRBV5-1; clone size: NA; D gene: TRBD1; J gene: TRBJ2-7; CDR3 length: 14; CDR3 protein: CASSSLTGDYEQYF; CDR3 DNA: TGCGCCAGCAGCTCCTTGACAGGGGACTACGAGCAGTACTTC
V gene: TRBV19; clone size: NA; D gene: TRBD1; J gene: TRBJ1-2; CDR3 length: 16; CDR3 protein: CASSIVSPRTGEGYTF; CDR3 DNA: TGTGCCAGTAGTATAGTTTCTCCCCGGACAGGGGAGGGCTACACCTTC
V gene: TRBV5-1; clone size: NA; D gene: TRBD2; J gene: TRBJ2-5; CDR3 length: 15; CDR3 protein: CASSLASGGPGAQYF; CDR3 DNA: TGCGCCAGCAGCCTGGCCAGCGGGGGCCCGGGGGCCCAGTACTTC
V gene: TRBV7-9; clone size: NA; D gene: NA; J gene: TRBJ1-2; CDR3 length: 14; CDR3 protein: CASSLGTVNYGYTF; CDR3 DNA: TGTGCCAGCAGCTTAGGGACTGTCAACTATGGCTACACCTTC
V gene: TRBV6-5; clone size: few; D gene: NA; J gene: TRBJ1-4; CDR3 length: 15; CDR3 protein: CASSPQGRDNEKLFF; CDR3 DNA: TGTGCCAGCAGTCCTCAGGGGCGAGATAATGAAAAACTGTTTTTT
V gene: TRBV29-1; clone size: NA; D gene: TRBD1; J gene: TRBJ2-1; CDR3 length: 13; CDR3 protein: CSGTGQGTNEQFF; CDR3 DNA: TGCAGCGGAACGGGACAGGGGACCAATGAGCAGTTCTTC
V gene: TRBV9; clone size: NA; D gene: NA; J gene: TRBJ1-4; CDR3 length: 15; CDR3 protein: CASSVGPGGREKLFF; CDR3 DNA: TGTGCCAGCAGCGTAGGCCCGGGGGGACGTGAAAAACTGTTTTTT
V gene: TRBV6-1; clone size: NA; D gene: NA; J gene: TRBJ1-2; CDR3 length: 13; CDR3 protein: CASSEDRVYGYTF; CDR3 DNA: TGTGCCAGCAGTGAAGACAGGGTCTATGGCTACACCTTC
V gene: TRBV7-9; clone size: NA; D gene: NA; J gene: TRBJ2-1; CDR3 length: 15; CDR3 protein: CATARTAQGYNEQFF; CDR3 DNA: TGTGCCACAGCACGGACGGCACAGGGCTACAATGAGCAGTTCTTC
V gene: TRBV18; clone size: once; D gene: NA; J gene: TRBJ2-6; CDR3 length: 17; CDR3 protein: CASSPVPVIGGANVLTF; CDR3 DNA: TGTGCCAGCTCACCTGTCCCGGTGATTGGTGGGGCCAACGTCCTGACTTTC
V gene: TRBV6-6; clone size: NA; D gene: TRBD1; J gene: TRBJ2-4; CDR3 length: 15; CDR3 protein: CASSRTGVAKNIQYF; CDR3 DNA: TGTGCCAGCAGTCGGACAGGGGTGGCCAAAAACATTCAGTACTTC
V gene: TRBV5-8; clone size: NA; D gene: NA; J gene: TRBJ1-4; CDR3 length: 16; CDR3 protein: CASSLATTGSHEKLFF; CDR3 DNA: TGTGCCAGCAGCTTGGCCACGACAGGTTCTCATGAAAAACTGTTTTTT
V gene: TRBV6-1; clone size: NA; D gene: NA; J gene: TRBJ2-7; CDR3 length: 16; CDR3 protein: CASSDLGGTGSYEQYF; CDR3 DNA: TGTGCCAGCAGTGACCTTGGGGGGACGGGTTCCTACGAGCAGTACTTC
V gene: TRBV28; clone size: few; D gene: NA; J gene: TRBJ1-2; CDR3 length: 11; CDR3 protein: CASGSNYGYTF; CDR3 DNA: TGTGCCAGCGGGAGTAACTATGGCTACACCTTC
V gene: TRBV7-2; clone size: NA; D gene: TRBD2; J gene: TRBJ2-4; CDR3 length: 16; CDR3 protein: CASSWLAGGGKNIQYF; CDR3 DNA: TGTGCCAGCAGCTGGCTTGCTGGCGGGGGAAAAAACATTCAGTACTTC
V gene: TRBV19; clone size: NA; D gene: NA; J gene: TRBJ2-1; CDR3 length: 13; CDR3 protein: CASSMRAYNEQFF; CDR3 DNA: TGTGCCAGTAGTATGCGGGCCTACAATGAGCAGTTCTTC
V gene: TRBV7-8; clone size: NA; D gene: NA; J gene: TRBJ1-1; CDR3 length: 14; CDR3 protein: CASSLVQGNTEAFF; CDR3 DNA: TGTGCCAGCAGCTTAGTTCAGGGGAACACTGAAGCTTTCTTT
V gene: TRBV10-3; clone size: NA; D gene: NA; J gene: TRBJ1-5; CDR3 length: 14; CDR3 protein: CAISLQGNGQPQHF; CDR3 DNA: TGTGCCATCAGTCTACAGGGTAATGGCCAGCCCCAGCATTTT
V gene: TRBV7-9; clone size: NA; D gene: NA; J gene: TRBJ2-5; CDR3 length: 13; CDR3 protein: CASSRGQRETQYF; CDR3 DNA: TGTGCCAGCAGCCGAGGACAGAGAGAGACCCAGTACTTC
V gene: TRBV9; clone size: few; D gene: NA; J gene: TRBJ1-6; CDR3 length: 16; CDR3 protein: CASSVAPHVLDSPLHF; CDR3 DNA: TGTGCCAGCAGCGTAGCTCCCCACGTCTTAGATTCACCCCTCCACTTT
V gene: TRBV7-7; clone size: NA; D gene: TRBD2; J gene: TRBJ2-2; CDR3 length: 14; CDR3 protein: CASSLAGRAGELFF; CDR3 DNA: TGTGCTAGCAGCTTAGCGGGCAGGGCCGGGGAGCTGTTTTTT
V gene: TRBV16; clone size: NA; D gene: NA; J gene: TRBJ1-5; CDR3 length: 15; CDR3 protein: CASSLDRPDNQPQHF; CDR3 DNA: TGTGCCAGCAGCCTGGACAGACCCGACAATCAGCCCCAGCATTTT
V gene: TRBV25-1; clone size: NA; D gene: TRBD1; J gene: TRBJ2-3; CDR3 length: 16; CDR3 protein: CASSGGTGWATDTQYF; CDR3 DNA: TGTGCCAGCAGTGGGGGGACAGGGTGGGCCACAGATACGCAGTATTTT
V gene: TRBV7-9; clone size: NA; D gene: NA; J gene: TRBJ1-4; CDR3 length: 14; CDR3 protein: CASSLRTESEKLFF; CDR3 DNA: TGTGCCAGCAGCTTAAGGACAGAAAGTGAAAAACTGTTTTTT
V gene: TRBV5-1; clone size: NA; D gene: NA; J gene: TRBJ2-5; CDR3 length: 15; CDR3 protein: CASSLFQGSQETQYF; CDR3 DNA: TGCGCCAGCAGCTTATTTCAGGGTTCCCAAGAGACCCAGTACTTC
V gene: TRBV28; clone size: NA; D gene: NA; J gene: TRBJ2-7; CDR3 length: 15; CDR3 protein: CASSPEDRRSYEQYF; CDR3 DNA: TGTGCCAGCAGTCCCGAGGATAGGCGTTCCTACGAGCAGTACTTC
V gene: TRBV24-1; clone size: NA; D gene: TRBD2; J gene: TRBJ2-1; CDR3 length: 19; CDR3 protein: CATSDPGTSGGDSYNEQFF; CDR3 DNA: TGTGCCACCAGTGATCCCGGGACTAGCGGGGGTGATTCCTACAATGAGCAGTTCTTC
V gene: TRBV7-3; clone size: NA; D gene: NA; J gene: TRBJ1-3; CDR3 length: 15; CDR3 protein: CASSLGANSGNTIYF; CDR3 DNA: TGTGCCAGCAGCCTGGGGGCGAACTCTGGAAACACCATATATTTT
V gene: TRBV19; clone size: NA; D gene: TRBD1; J gene: TRBJ1-5; CDR3 length: 15; CDR3 protein: CASSLQGDFNQPQHF; CDR3 DNA: TGTGCCAGTAGTCTACAGGGGGATTTCAATCAGCCCCAGCATTTT
V gene: TRBV4-1; clone size: NA; D gene: NA; J gene: TRBJ1-2; CDR3 length: 15; CDR3 protein: CASSRPDTNLYGYTF; CDR3 DNA: TGCGCCAGCAGCCGACCGGACACTAACCTCTATGGCTACACCTTC
V gene: TRBV15; clone size: once; D gene: TRBD2; J gene: TRBJ2-1; CDR3 length: 15; CDR3 protein: CATSRDRGAYNEQFF; CDR3 DNA: TGTGCCACCAGCAGAGACCGGGGGGCCTACAATGAGCAGTTCTTC
V gene: TRBV21-1; clone size: NA; D gene: NA; J gene: TRBJ2-7; CDR3 length: 18; CDR3 protein: CASSKGRRGQPYAYEQYF; CDR3 DNA: TGTGCCAGCAGCAAAGGAAGAAGGGGACAGCCGTACGCCTACGAGCAGTACTTC
V gene: TRBV11-2; clone size: NA; D gene: NA; J gene: TRBJ1-2; CDR3 length: 15; CDR3 protein: CASSLALQGPYGYTF; CDR3 DNA: TGTGCCAGCAGCTTAGCGTTACAGGGCCCCTATGGCTACACCTTC
V gene: TRBV4-1; clone size: NA; D gene: NA; J gene: TRBJ2-1; CDR3 length: 12; CDR3 protein: CASSPLGNEQFF; CDR3 DNA: TGCGCCAGCAGCCCCCTCGGCAATGAGCAGTTCTTC
V gene: TRBV27; clone size: once; D gene: TRBD1; J gene: TRBJ1-4; CDR3 length: 14; CDR3 protein: CASSARDRKEKLFF; CDR3 DNA: TGTGCCAGCAGTGCCCGGGACAGAAAAGAAAAACTGTTTTTT
V gene: TRBV18; clone size: once; D gene: NA; J gene: TRBJ2-7; CDR3 length: 14; CDR3 protein: CASSWGVSSYEQYF; CDR3 DNA: TGTGCCAGCTCGTGGGGGGTGAGCTCCTACGAGCAGTACTTC
V gene: TRBV18; clone size: NA; D gene: NA; J gene: TRBJ2-2; CDR3 length: 15; CDR3 protein: CASSPQQKNTGELFF; CDR3 DNA: TGTGCCAGCTCACCACAACAGAAAAACACCGGGGAGCTGTTTTTT
V gene: TRBV2; clone size: NA; D gene: NA; J gene: TRBJ2-5; CDR3 length: 14; CDR3 protein: CASSVQGSAKTQYF; CDR3 DNA: TGTGCCAGCAGTGTACAGGGCTCAGCGAAGACCCAGTACTTC
V gene: TRBV10-3; clone size: NA; D gene: TRBD2; J gene: TRBJ2-3; CDR3 length: 15; CDR3 protein: CAITPASGGGDTQYF; CDR3 DNA: TGTGCCATCACTCCGGCTAGCGGGGGGGGAGATACGCAGTATTTT
V gene: TRBV11-2; clone size: NA; D gene: NA; J gene: TRBJ2-7; CDR3 length: 16; CDR3 protein: CASSLEFTSIPYEQYF; CDR3 DNA: TGTGCCAGCAGCTTAGAGTTTACCTCTATTCCCTACGAGCAGTACTTC
V gene: TRBV19; clone size: once; D gene: NA; J gene: TRBJ1-4; CDR3 length: 14; CDR3 protein: CASSRAPTNEKLFF; CDR3 DNA: TGTGCCAGTAGTAGGGCCCCAACTAATGAAAAACTGTTTTTT
V gene: TRBV5-1; clone size: NA; D gene: TRBD1; J gene: TRBJ1-6; CDR3 length: 15; CDR3 protein: CASSRGTGTNSPLHF; CDR3 DNA: TGCGCCAGCAGTCGGGGGACAGGGACTAATTCACCCCTCCACTTT
V gene: TRBV2; clone size: NA; D gene: TRBD1; J gene: TRBJ2-7; CDR3 length: 14; CDR3 protein: CASSGGPGQGEQYF; CDR3 DNA: TGTGCCAGCAGTGGCGGGCCGGGACAGGGCGAGCAGTACTTC